The source of this TCR beta chain is a study of control samples from healthy donors and cancer patients. Trimming took off 2 bases at V and 0 bases at J, with 11 bases between the two ends. From germline, CDR1 is MNHEY and CDR2 SVGAGI. This CDR3 region has 16 residues. The protocol was immunoSEQ multiplex PCR, while the TCRdb copy is restricted to in-frame clones and leaves out a portion. The sample contains over 150,000 clones, 85% to 95% of which appear only once. This sequence was found in a man aged 40-50 years in good health. The material sequenced was blood. The V gene is TRBV6-5, the J gene TRBJ2-1, with D possibly being TRBD1 (5 bases). DNA for the CDR3: TGTGCCAGCAGTTACGGGGCCAGCAGCTCCTACAATGAGCAGTTCTTC. It codes for CASSYGASSSYNEQFF.